This T cell receptor beta chain was obtained from a study of blood T cell repertoires in COVID-19. Trimming removed 2 bases from V and 5 bases from J; junction bases left unmatched: 12. CDR1 is MDHEN and CDR2 is SYDVKM in the germline V gene. This CDR3 has 17 residues. Using immunoSEQ multiplex PCR, the repertoire was profiled, and TCRdb retains in-frame clones only, with some absent. The sample lists about 310,000 clones, approximately 88% occurring once. Enrollees, about 18 to 89 years old, lived in about two dozen US areas. Participants' reported clinical history set cohort assignment. V is TRBV28 and J is TRBJ1-5, with 7 nucleotides matching TRBD1. The origin of this receptor is a woman under 30 who had recovered from COVID-19. Source material: PBMCs or T cells enriched from blood (not recorded which). In nucleotides, the CDR3 is TGTGCCAGCAGTTTAATGGGACAGTTATTTGGCGATCAGCCCCAGCATTTT. Translated, it gives CASSLMGQLFGDQPQHF.